The 24 T cell receptor beta chains given below trace back to one sample, sequenced in a study of T-cell memory formation after mild COVID-19. TCRdb reprocessed the 5' RACE reads via MiXCR and lists one record per CDR3 protein. The sample carries hundreds of thousands of distinct CDR3 sequences, more than 15% recorded once. What was sequenced was PBMCs or a T cell subset sorted from them (not recorded which). The receptors here all came from a young man who had mild COVID-19 (a few samples of this study predate the infection). Cell type and time point are not known.

This clonotype has more than one count but fewer than ten. J is TRBJ2-7 and V is TRBV15, with 9 bases identical to TRBD1. Germline CDR1 is LNHNV and CDR2 is YYDKDF (reference sequence). CDR3 length: 14 amino acids. Trimming removed 2 bases from V and 5 bases from J; junction bases left unmatched: 4. The CDR3 DNA is TGTGCCACCAGCAGAACGGACAGGGGCGACGAGCAGTACTTC. It specifies CATSRTDRGDEQYF.

This clonotype was found many times. This sequence joins TRBV5-8 and TRBJ1-5, with unresolved D. Per the germline V gene, CDR1 is SGHTS and CDR2 is YDEGEE. The V end was cut by 0 bases, the J end by 4 bases, with 14 bases between. The CDR3 runs 16 residues. The CDR3 bases are TGTGCCAGCAGCTTGGGTACTGGGCTGTGGAATCAGCCCCAGCATTTT. This translates into CASSLGTGLWNQPQHF.

This clonotype was seen a handful of times. V is TRBV7-9 and J is TRBJ2-6; D ambiguous. V lost 3 bases and J lost 12, with 6 bases in between. The V gene's germline CDR1 is SEHNR and CDR2 FQNEAQ (reference sequence). This CDR3 has 11 amino acids. The CDR3 DNA reads as TGTGCCAGCAGCTTCAGCACCGTCCTGACTTTC. Its protein is CASSFSTVLTF.

The V call is TRBV28, the J call TRBJ2-1; D is undetermined. CDR1 and CDR2 from the germline V gene are MDHEN and SYDVKM. Trimming cost V 4 bases and J 8 bases, with 12 bases left between them. CDR3 length: 13 residues. The CDR3 sequence: CASSSVAQDEQFF. In DNA form, the CDR3 reads TGTGCCAGCAGTTCGGTAGCTCAGGATGAGCAGTTCTTC.

This clonotype came up a few times. The V call is TRBV4-3, the J call TRBJ2-1; D is unclear. The CDR3 has 13 residues. Germline lookup yields CDR1 LGHNA and CDR2 YSLEER. The V end lost 0 bases, the J end lost 13 bases, and 13 bases lay between the germline ends. CDR3 DNA: TGCGCCAGCAGCCAAGAGGGTCCTGGAAGACAGTTCTTC. Residues: CASSQEGPGRQFF.

The chain links TRBV6-1 to TRBJ2-4; 7 bases agree with TRBD1. The CDR3 contains 11 residues. Germline V gene data show CDR1 as MNHNS and CDR2 as SASEGT. J gave up 15 bases and V 5 bases, and 7 bases lay outside the gene matches. DNA for the CDR3: TGTGCCAGCAGTTGGACAGGTACCGTGTACTTC. Amino acid sequence: CASSWTGTVYF.

There are a few counts of this clonotype. The DNA of the CDR3 is TGTGCCAGCAGCTTAGGGCTGGCAGGGGCAAATTCACCCCTCCACTTT. As protein: CASSLGLAGANSPLHF. This chain links TRBV7-9 with TRBJ1-6; TRBD1 might be the D (6 bases). This CDR3 has 16 amino acids. CDR1 SEHNR and CDR2 FQNEAQ come from the germline V gene (reference sequence). Trimming cost V 1 base and J 7 bases, with 14 bases left between them.

The rearrangement uses TRBV7-8 and TRBJ2-7; D not resolved. Trimming cost V 0 bases and J 3 bases, with 6 bases left between them. Germline assignment: CDR1 SGHVS and CDR2 FQNEAQ. The CDR3 runs to 13 residues. CDR3 sequence (DNA): TGTGCCAGCAGCTTAGCTTTGGACTACGAGCAGTACGTC. It encodes CASSLALDYEQYV.

The table lists this clonotype with a few counts. This chain links TRBV30 with TRBJ2-3; possible D gene TRBD1, 5 bases. The germline V and J ends were trimmed by 0 bases and 1 base, with 5 bases remaining between them. The CDR3 has 13 amino acids. Germline CDR1 reads GTSNPN; CDR2 reads SVGIG (reference sequence). CDR3 in amino acids: CAWSVQGTDTQYF. The DNA of the CDR3 is TGTGCCTGGAGTGTACAGGGCACAGATACGCAGTATTTT.

This clonotype was counted ten times or more. The chain joins TRBV27 to TRBJ2-1, with TRBD2 matching over 9 bases. V shed 6 bases, J shed 6 bases, and the junction held 12 bases outside the gene matches. The CDR3 spans 16 residues. Germline assignment: CDR1 MNHEY and CDR2 SMNVEV (reference sequence). The CDR3 region has the DNA TGTGCCAGCAGCCCCGCGGGGGGGCTTTCGTTCAATGAGCAGTTCTTC. Its protein product is CASSPAGGLSFNEQFF.

The CDR3 protein is CASSLGSLYEQYV. The CDR3, as DNA: TGTGCCAGCAGCTTGGGCAGCCTCTACGAGCAGTACGTC. The rearrangement joins TRBV5-6 to TRBJ2-7; the D is unclear. The CDR3 is 13 amino acids. The germline CDR1 and CDR2 sequences are SGHDT and YYEEEE. Trimming stripped 0 bases from V and 3 bases from J, with 7 bases between.

This clonotype has only a few counts. V gene TRBV27 combines with J gene TRBJ1-2; D is undetermined. The CDR3 loop spans 13 amino acids. V lost 3 bases, J lost 4 bases, and 9 bases lay in between. Germline V gene sequence: CDR1 MNHEY, CDR2 SMNVEV (reference sequence). The CDR3 coding sequence is TGTGCCAGCAGTTTTGGCAGCTCCTATGGCTACACCTTC. Its translation is CASSFGSSYGYTF.

This chain joins TRBV5-1 and TRBJ2-5; possible D gene TRBD2, 6 bases. Deletions cut 2 bases from V and 4 bases from J, with 15 bases between. From germline, CDR1 is SGHRS and CDR2 YFSETQ. This CDR3 has 15 amino acids. The CDR3: CASSFIAGPGETQYF. Here the CDR3 DNA reads TGCGCCAGCAGCTTTATCGCGGGGCCGGGAGAGACCCAGTACTTC. The whole variable domain, filled in from reference TRBV5-1 and TRBJ2-5, reads KAGVTQTPRYLIKTRGQQVTLSCSPISGHRSVSWYQQTPGQGLQFLFEYFSETQRNKGNFPGRFSGRQFSNSRSEMNVSTLELGDSALYLCASSFIAGPGETQYFGPGTRLLVL.

This clonotype showed up just a few times. This chain connects TRBV11-2 to TRBJ2-5; D possibly corresponds to TRBD1 (6 bases). Trimming removed 5 bases from V and 0 bases from J, with 16 bases in between. The CDR3 is 16 residues long. CDR1 is SGHAT, CDR2 FQNNGV, per germline. As DNA, the CDR3 is TGTGCCAGCAGCACGCTAACCCGACAGGACCAAGAGACCCAGTACTTC. Protein: CASSTLTRQDQETQYF.

This clonotype was counted a few times. The chain combines TRBV20-1 with TRBJ2-3; weak D call: TRBD2 (6 bases). Germline lookup yields CDR1 DFQATT and CDR2 SNEGSKA (reference sequence). The V and J ends lost 6 bases and 4 bases respectively, with 11 bases between them. This CDR3 region has 12 residues. The CDR3 sequence: CSAEGFADTQYF. Here the CDR3 DNA reads TGCAGTGCGGAGGGGTTTGCAGATACGCAGTATTTT.

This clonotype was recorded a few times. The V and J genes are TRBV19 and TRBJ1-2; maybe TRBD1 (6 bases). Germline assignment: CDR1 LNHDA and CDR2 SQIVND (reference sequence). V was clipped by 1 base and J by 3 bases, with 9 bases between them. This CDR3 spans 14 amino acids. Written as DNA, the CDR3 is TGTGCCAGTAGTATAGGGGGGCGCGACTATGGCTACACCTTC. As protein: CASSIGGRDYGYTF. Based on the CDR3 plus reference TRBV19 and TRBJ1-2, the full variable domain is DGGITQSPKYLFRKEGQNVTLSCEQNLNHDAMYWYRQDPGQGLRLIYYSQIVNDFQKGDIAEGYSVSREKKESFPLTVTSAQKNPTAFYLCASSIGGRDYGYTFGSGTRLTVV.

This clonotype showed up just a few times. The chain uses TRBV12-3 or TRBV12-4 and TRBJ1-1; D might be TRBD1 (6 bases). V shed 3 bases and J shed 0 bases, with 11 bases lying between them. This CDR3 comprises 15 residues. In nucleotides, the CDR3 is TGTGCCAGCAGTTTGGTCGGGACATTGAACACTGAAGCTTTCTTT. It is translated as CASSLVGTLNTEAFF.

Only a few counts were recorded for this clonotype. This chain uses TRBV11-2 with TRBJ2-5; D is tentatively TRBD1 or TRBD2 (5 bases each). Germline-derived CDR1 and CDR2 are SGHAT and FQNNGV. The CDR3 totals 14 residues. Trimming shortened V by 3 bases and J by 9 bases, and 17 bases separated the two germline ends. This chain's CDR3 is CASSLWDGLGAQYF. The CDR3, as DNA: TGTGCCAGCAGCTTGTGGGACGGCCTTGGGGCCCAGTACTTC.

This clonotype was seen only a few times. The chain couples TRBV12-3 or TRBV12-4 to TRBJ2-1; TRBD1 matches at 7 bases. This CDR3 region has 16 residues. V was clipped by 5 bases and J by 6 bases; unmatched bases: 13. CDR3 in amino acids: CASSTTTGQAINEQFF. The CDR3 nucleotides are TGTGCCAGCAGTACAACAACTGGACAGGCCATCAATGAGCAGTTCTTC.

V gene TRBV7-9 combines with J gene TRBJ2-2; 8 bases align to TRBD1. Unmatched junction bases numbered 3, after V lost 4 bases and J lost 2 bases. The CDR3 has 15 amino acids. Per the germline V gene, CDR1 is SEHNR and CDR2 is FQNEAQ (reference sequence). CDR3 DNA sequence: TGTGCCAGCAGCTGGGGACAGGTTAACACCGGGGAGCTGTTTTTT. Protein: CASSWGQVNTGELFF.

The gene calls are TRBV7-6 and TRBJ2-7, with 7 positions matching TRBD1. This CDR3 spans 14 amino acids. Per the germline V gene, CDR1 is SGHVS and CDR2 is FNYEAQ. J gave up 6 bases and V 1 base, and 6 bases lay outside the gene matches. This CDR3 is CASSLETGYSEQYF. As DNA, the CDR3 is TGTGCCAGCAGCTTAGAGACAGGGTATTCCGAGCAGTACTTC.

This clonotype turned up a few times. The chain joins TRBV6-1 to TRBJ2-2; 10 nucleotides align to TRBD2. V shed 6 bases, J shed 0 bases, and the junction held 4 bases outside the gene matches. Germline V lookup: CDR1 MNHNS, CDR2 SASEGT. The CDR3 is 16 residues long. The CDR3, as DNA: TGTGCCAGCAGCGTAGCGGGGGGACCGAACACCGGGGAGCTGTTTTTT. Translation gives CASSVAGGPNTGELFF.

CDR3 sequence (DNA): TGTGCCAGCAGCCTACGGCTCGCCACTGAAGCTTTCTTT. Protein product: CASSLRLATEAFF. V gene TRBV6-2 or TRBV6-3 combines with J gene TRBJ1-1; D remains ambiguous. The CDR3 runs 13 residues. Looked up from germline, CDR1 is MNHEY and CDR2 is SVGEGT. Trimming stripped 6 bases from V and 4 bases from J, with 12 bases between.

The rearrangement joins TRBV5-6 to TRBJ2-7, with 10 bases fitting TRBD1. The V and J ends lost 3 bases and 5 bases, in that order; junction bases with no gene match: 11. Germline CDR1 reads SGHDT; CDR2 reads YYEEEE. CDR3 length: 16 amino acids. The CDR3 sequence: CASSYRDRGVGDEQYV. The CDR3 nucleotides are TGTGCCAGCAGCTACCGGGACAGGGGTGTTGGCGACGAGCAGTACGTC.